The 10 T cell receptor beta chains below were found in one sample sequenced in a study of tumor-infiltrating lymphocytes in primary liver carcinoma. Scientists recovered RNA and DNA together from roughly 21-30 mg of unsorted bulk tissue. With 500 to 650 ng total RNA as template and a constant-region primer, TCR beta cDNA was made. Libraries for TCR beta were built through three nested multiplex PCR rounds, which together made up a slightly modified ARM-PCR procedure. TRBV1-TRBV30 forward primers paired with a C-beta reverse primer drove the first two PCR rounds, 10 cycles each. MiXCR, applied by TCRdb to the multiplex PCR reads, yields one record per CDR3 protein. The repertoire holds approximately 23,000 distinct CDR3 sequences, with 70% to 90% as singletons. The sample consisted of liver tumor tissue from sampling region 2. Noted subset: tumor region T2, inferior pole. These receptors were taken from a woman in her 30s with primary liver carcinoma and hepatitis B virus infection.

In the case of this clonotype: At one boundary the junction diverges from the germline segment, which might be a read error. The rearrangement joins TRBV29-1 to TRBJ2-1; tentatively, D is TRBD1 or TRBD2 (5 bases each). Germline V CDR1 and CDR2: SQVTM, ANQGSEA. The CDR3 is 12 residues long. The CDR3 DNA is TGCAGCGCCCTAAGGGACCGCAATGAGCGGTTCTTC. This gives the protein CSALRDRNERFF.

J is TRBJ1-4 and V is TRBV11-2; possibly TRBD1 for D (5 bases). This CDR3 has 12 amino acids. V lost 7 bases and J 14 bases, leaving 17 bases between the germline ends. CDR1 is SGHAT and CDR2 is FQNNGV in the germline V gene. This CDR3 is CASNSWGGKLFF. CDR3 DNA sequence: TGTGCCAGCAACTCCTGGGGGGGAAAGCTGTTTTTT.

By sample fraction, this clonotype is medium-sized. This chain links TRBV6-1 with TRBJ2-1, with TRBD2 matching 7 bases. Germline V gene lookup returns CDR1 MNHNS and CDR2 SASEGT. This CDR3 is 15 amino acids long. J gave up 10 bases and V 2 bases, and 11 bases lay outside the gene matches. The CDR3 sequence is CASSEFGGGEWEQFF. The CDR3 DNA sequence: TGTGCCAGCAGTGAATTTGGCGGGGGTGAATGGGAGCAGTTCTTC.

Points on this clonotype: The junction differs from germline at one of its ends, possibly a read error. V and J are TRBV29-1 and TRBJ2-5, with D uncertain. The CDR3 extends over 13 amino acids. Per germline, CDR1 SQVTM and CDR2 ANQGSEA. The CDR3 reads CSDEERNQETRYF. For the CDR3, the DNA is TGCAGTGATGAAGAGAGAAACCAAGAGACCCGGTACTTC.

Remarks on this clonotype: This CDR3 fails to terminate in the conserved phenylalanine or tryptophan, so it likely reflects a read error. The V and J genes are TRBV11-2 and TRBJ1-2, with 7 bases fitting TRBD1. CDR3 length: 13 amino acids. Germline V gene sequence: CDR1 SGHAT, CDR2 FQNNGV. CDR3 nucleotide sequence: TGTACCAGCACTCAGGGGGGGGATGGAGGCTACACCTCC. Protein: CTSTQGGDGGYTS.

This clonotype was counted once. A junction boundary mismatches the germline segment, possibly from a read error. The chain has TRBV11-2 and TRBJ2-5; D is uncertain. The CDR3 sequence is 15 residues long. Germline-derived CDR1 and CDR2 are SGHAT and FQNNGV. For the CDR3, the DNA is TGTGACAGCAGCTTCTTGACAACAGCCGCTGAGACCCAGTACTTC. This sequence encodes CDSSFLTTAAETQYF. Complete variable domain (other parts from reference TRBV11-2 and TRBJ2-5): EAGVAQSPRYKIIEKRQSVAFWCNPISGHATLYWYQQILGQGPKLLIQFQNNGVVDDSQLPKDRFSAERLKGVDSTLKIQPAKLEDSAVYLCDSSFLTTAAETQYFGPGTRLLVL.

V usage is TRBV6-5 and J usage is TRBJ1-6; D uncertain. This CDR3 spans 15 amino acids. The germline V and J ends were trimmed by 6 bases and 9 bases, with 18 bases remaining between them. CDR1 is MNHEY, CDR2 SVGAGI, per germline. The chain's CDR3 is CASREKCAPLSPLHF. The DNA for the CDR3 is TGTGCCAGCAGGGAAAAGTGTGCCCCGCTTTCACCCCTCCACTTT.

This chain uses TRBV11-2 with TRBJ2-2; D is unresolved. V lost 8 bases, J lost 0 bases, and 22 bases lay in between. The germline V gene has CDR1 SGHAT and CDR2 FQNNGV. The CDR3 extends over 18 amino acids. CDR3 DNA: TGTGCCAGCGGCTCACCCCGAACGGTAGGCCCGAACACCGGGGAGCTGTTTTTT. This codes for CASGSPRTVGPNTGELFF.

Points on this clonotype: Without the conserved terminal phenylalanine or tryptophan, this CDR3 likely stems from a read error. CDR3 nucleotides: TGCGCCGGCAGCCAAGTTCCAGCTGGAGGGCCGAGGGCCGGGGAGCTGTTTTAT. This translates into CAGSQVPAGGPRAGELFY. The V gene is TRBV4-3, the J gene TRBJ2-2; the D gene is possibly TRBD2 (6 bases). CDR3 length equals 18 residues. Germline CDR1 LGHNA, CDR2 YSLEER.

The V and J genes are TRBV10-3 and TRBJ2-1; D might be TRBD2 (5 bases). Germline CDR1 ENHRY, CDR2 SYGVKD. The CDR3 consists of 14 residues. V gave up 4 bases and J gave up 9 bases, with 16 bases separating them. The DNA for the CDR3 is TGTGCCATCAGTGCCACGGCGACTCGGGGTGAGCAGTTCTTC. It is translated as CAISATATRGEQFF.